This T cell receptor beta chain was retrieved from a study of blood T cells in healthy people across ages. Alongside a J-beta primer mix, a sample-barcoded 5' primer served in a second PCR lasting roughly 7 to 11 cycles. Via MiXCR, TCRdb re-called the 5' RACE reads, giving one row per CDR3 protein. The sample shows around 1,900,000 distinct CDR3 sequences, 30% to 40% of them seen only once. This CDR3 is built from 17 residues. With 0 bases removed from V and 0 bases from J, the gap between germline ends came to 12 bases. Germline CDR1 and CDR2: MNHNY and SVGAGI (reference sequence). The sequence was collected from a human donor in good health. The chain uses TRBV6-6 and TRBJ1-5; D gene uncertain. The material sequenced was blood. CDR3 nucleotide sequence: TGTGCCAGCAGTTACTCGAACGCGCTGGGTAGCAATCAGCCCCAGCATTTT. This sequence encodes CASSYSNALGSNQPQHF.